This T cell receptor beta chain comes out of a study of radiotherapy plus CTLA-4 blockade in lung cancer. People whose metastatic non-small-cell lung cancer was chemo-refractory got focal radiation along with CTLA-4 blockade by ipilimumab. Germline assignment: CDR1 LNHDA and CDR2 SQIVND (reference sequence). V was clipped by 0 bases and J by 4 bases, with 12 bases between them. The CDR3 has 16 residues. This clone has more than one count but fewer than ten. Method: immunoSEQ multiplex PCR; TCRdb's copy keeps in-frame clones and lacks some. The repertoire has 55,000 to 85,000 clones, around 76% of them found once; the top ten carry about a sixth.

V and J are TRBV19 and TRBJ2-2; D is possibly TRBD1 (7 bases). The clonotype originates from a human donor with non-small cell lung cancer whose response to radiotherapy plus ipilimumab could not be evaluated. Some clones in this sample may be carry-over from other donors' samples. The sample here was peripheral blood, taken from a patient treated with radiotherapy plus ipilimumab. The DNA of the CDR3 is TGTGCCAGTAGTATAGACAGGGGGGTTGGCACCGGGGAGCTGTTTTTT. Translating gives CASSIDRGVGTGELFF.